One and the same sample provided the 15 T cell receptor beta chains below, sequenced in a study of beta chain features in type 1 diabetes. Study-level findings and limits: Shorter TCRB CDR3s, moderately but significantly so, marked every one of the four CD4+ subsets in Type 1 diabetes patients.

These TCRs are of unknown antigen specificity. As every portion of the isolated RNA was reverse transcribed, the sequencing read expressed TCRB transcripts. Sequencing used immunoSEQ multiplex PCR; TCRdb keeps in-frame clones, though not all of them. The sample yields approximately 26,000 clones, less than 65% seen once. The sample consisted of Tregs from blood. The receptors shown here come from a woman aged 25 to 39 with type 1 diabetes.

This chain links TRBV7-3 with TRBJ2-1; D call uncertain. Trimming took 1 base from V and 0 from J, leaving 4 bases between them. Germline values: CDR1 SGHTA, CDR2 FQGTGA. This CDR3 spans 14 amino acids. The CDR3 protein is CASSLSGSYNEQFF. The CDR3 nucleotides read TGTGCCAGCAGCTTAAGCGGCTCCTACAATGAGCAGTTCTTC. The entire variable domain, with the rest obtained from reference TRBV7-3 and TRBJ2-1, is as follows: GAGVSQTPSNKVTEKGKYVELRCDPISGHTALYWYRQSLGQGPEFLIYFQGTGAADDSGLPNDRFFAVRPEGSVSTLKIQRTERGDSAVYLCASSLSGSYNEQFFGPGTRLTVL.

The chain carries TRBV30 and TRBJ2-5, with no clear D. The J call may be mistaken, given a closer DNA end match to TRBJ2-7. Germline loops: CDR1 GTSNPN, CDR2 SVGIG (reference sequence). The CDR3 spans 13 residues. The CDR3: CAWARDLSYEQYF. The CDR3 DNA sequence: TGTGCCTGGGCCCGAGACTTGTCCTACGAGCAGTACTTC.

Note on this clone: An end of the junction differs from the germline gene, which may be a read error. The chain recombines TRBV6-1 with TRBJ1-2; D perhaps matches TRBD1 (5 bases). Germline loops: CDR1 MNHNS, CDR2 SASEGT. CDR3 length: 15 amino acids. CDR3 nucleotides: TGTGCCGGCAGTGAACGGGCAGGGTTCAACGTTGGCTACACCTTC. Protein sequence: CAGSERAGFNVGYTF.

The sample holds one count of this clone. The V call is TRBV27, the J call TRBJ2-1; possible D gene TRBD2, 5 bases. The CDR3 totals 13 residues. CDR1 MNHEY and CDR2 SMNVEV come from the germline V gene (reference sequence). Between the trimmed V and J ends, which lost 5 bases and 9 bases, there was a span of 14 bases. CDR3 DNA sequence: TGTGCCAGCAGTCCCCTGAGGGTTAGTGAGCAGTTCTTC. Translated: CASSPLRVSEQFF.

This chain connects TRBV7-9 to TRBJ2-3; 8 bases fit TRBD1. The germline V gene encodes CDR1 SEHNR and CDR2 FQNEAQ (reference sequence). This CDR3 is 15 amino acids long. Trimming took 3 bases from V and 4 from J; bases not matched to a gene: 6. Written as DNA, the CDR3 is TGTGCCAGCAGCTTCCGCAGGGGGCGCGCAGATACGCAGTATTTT. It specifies CASSFRRGRADTQYF.

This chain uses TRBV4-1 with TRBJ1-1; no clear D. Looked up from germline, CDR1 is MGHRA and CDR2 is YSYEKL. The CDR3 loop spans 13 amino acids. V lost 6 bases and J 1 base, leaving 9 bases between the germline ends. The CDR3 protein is CASRRAANTEAFF. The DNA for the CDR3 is TGCGCCAGCAGGAGAGCCGCGAACACTGAAGCTTTCTTT.

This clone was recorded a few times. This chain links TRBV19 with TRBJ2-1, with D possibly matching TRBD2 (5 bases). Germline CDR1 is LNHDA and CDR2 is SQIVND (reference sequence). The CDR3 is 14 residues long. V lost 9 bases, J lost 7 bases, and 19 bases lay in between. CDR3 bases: TGTGCCAGCCGGAGAGGGAGAAGTGTGAATGAGCAGTTCTTC. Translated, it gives CASRRGRSVNEQFF.

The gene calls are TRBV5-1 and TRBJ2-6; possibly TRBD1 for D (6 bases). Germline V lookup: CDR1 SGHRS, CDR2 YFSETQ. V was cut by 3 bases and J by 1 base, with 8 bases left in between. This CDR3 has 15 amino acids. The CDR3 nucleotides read TGCGCCAGCAGCTACACAGGGTCTGGGGCCAACGTCCTGACTTTC. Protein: CASSYTGSGANVLTF.

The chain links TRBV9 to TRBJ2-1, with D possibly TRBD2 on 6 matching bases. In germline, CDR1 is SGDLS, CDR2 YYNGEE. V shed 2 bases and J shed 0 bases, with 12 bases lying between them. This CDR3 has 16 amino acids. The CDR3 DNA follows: TGTGCCAGCAGCGTTAGTGGGGGGAGCTCCTACAATGAGCAGTTCTTC. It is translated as CASSVSGGSSYNEQFF.

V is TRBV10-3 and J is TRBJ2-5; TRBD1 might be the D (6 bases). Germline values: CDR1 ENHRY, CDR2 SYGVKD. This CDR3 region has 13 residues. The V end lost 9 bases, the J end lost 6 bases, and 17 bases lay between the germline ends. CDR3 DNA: TGTGCCATGGGACGGGACATGATGCAGACCCAGTACTTC. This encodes CAMGRDMMQTQYF.

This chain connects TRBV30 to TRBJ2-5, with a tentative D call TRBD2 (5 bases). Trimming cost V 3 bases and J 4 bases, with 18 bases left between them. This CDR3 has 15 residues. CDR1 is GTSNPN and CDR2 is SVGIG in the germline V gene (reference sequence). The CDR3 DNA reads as TGTGCCTGGAGCCCTACCCGGGGAGTAAGAGAGACCCAGTACTTC. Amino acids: CAWSPTRGVRETQYF.

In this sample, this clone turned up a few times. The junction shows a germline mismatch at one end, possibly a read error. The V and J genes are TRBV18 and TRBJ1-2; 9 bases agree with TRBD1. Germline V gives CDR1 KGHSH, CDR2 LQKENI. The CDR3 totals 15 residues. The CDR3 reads CASSPQGATFYGYTF. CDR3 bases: TGTGCCAGCTCGCCACAGGGGGCAACCTTCTATGGCTACACCTTC.

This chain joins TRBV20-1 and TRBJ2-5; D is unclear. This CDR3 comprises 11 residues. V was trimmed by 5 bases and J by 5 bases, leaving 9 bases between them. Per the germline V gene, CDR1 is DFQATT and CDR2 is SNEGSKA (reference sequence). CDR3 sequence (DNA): TGCAGTGCTGGAGTAATTGAGACCCAGTACTTC. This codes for CSAGVIETQYF.

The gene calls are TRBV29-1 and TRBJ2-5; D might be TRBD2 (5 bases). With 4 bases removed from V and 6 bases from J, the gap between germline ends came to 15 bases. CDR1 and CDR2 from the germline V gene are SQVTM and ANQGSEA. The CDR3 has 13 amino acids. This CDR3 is CSVVRATGQTQYF. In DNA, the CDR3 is TGCAGCGTTGTGAGGGCGACTGGCCAGACCCAGTACTTC.

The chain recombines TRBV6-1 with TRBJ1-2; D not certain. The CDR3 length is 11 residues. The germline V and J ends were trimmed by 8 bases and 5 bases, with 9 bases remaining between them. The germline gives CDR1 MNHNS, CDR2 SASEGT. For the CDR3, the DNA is TGTGCCAGCCCCGGGTGGTATGGCTACACCTTC. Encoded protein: CASPGWYGYTF.